Below, 14 T cell receptor beta chains from the same sample are listed, as sequenced in a study of blood T cell repertoires in COVID-19. Sequencing was performed with immunoSEQ multiplex PCR; in TCRdb, only in-frame clones are kept and a portion is missing. The data hold roughly 38,000 clones, with under 90% observed a single time. Sequenced input: peripheral blood. All receptors derive from a man in his 60s with COVID-19, enrolled during active disease.

The rearrangement joins TRBV28 to TRBJ2-1, with a tentative D call TRBD1 (8 bases). The CDR3 sequence is 14 residues long. Germline loops: CDR1 MDHEN, CDR2 SYDVKM. Trimming pared 5 bases from V and 4 bases from J, leaving 12 bases between. The CDR3, as DNA: TGTGCCAGCAGTGACAGGGGAGGGTACAATGAGCAGTTCTTC. Translation: CASSDRGGYNEQFF.

This chain joins TRBV10-3 and TRBJ1-1, with a weak D call TRBD1 (6 bases). Trimming left V 9 bases short and J 0 bases short, with 11 bases between. Germline V gives CDR1 ENHRY, CDR2 SYGVKD. The CDR3 consists of 13 residues. CDR3 nucleotides: TGTGCCATGCGGACAGATTTGAACACTGAAGCTTTCTTT. This codes for CAMRTDLNTEAFF.

This rearrangement joins TRBV19 to TRBJ2-5, with D uncertain. CDR3 length: 13 residues. CDR1 and CDR2 (germline): LNHDA, SQIVND (reference sequence). V lost 1 base and J lost 4, with 7 bases in between. CDR3 nucleotide sequence: TGTGCCAGTAGTATAGTTTACGGAGAGACCCAGTACTTC. Its protein is CASSIVYGETQYF.

The V gene is TRBV28, the J gene TRBJ2-7; TRBD1 might be the D (5 bases). Germline V CDR1 and CDR2: MDHEN, SYDVKM. The ends were cut back, 7 bases at V and 5 bases at J, with 15 bases in the middle. The CDR3 runs to 13 residues. Here the CDR3 reads CASNVRVPDEQYF. The CDR3 nucleotides read TGTGCCAGCAATGTCAGGGTCCCCGACGAGCAGTACTTC. Using reference TRBV28 and TRBJ2-7 for the parts outside the CDR3, the full variable domain is DVKVTQSSRYLVKRTGEKVFLECVQDMDHENMFWYRQDPGLGLRLIYFSYDVKMKEKGDIPEGYSVSREKKERFSLILESASTNQTSMYLCASNVRVPDEQYFGPGTRLTVT.

V usage is TRBV25-1 and J usage is TRBJ2-2; 10 bases line up with TRBD2. This CDR3 spans 18 amino acids. The V gene end was trimmed by 1 base and the J gene end by 1 base; junction bases not matched to a gene: 6. The germline V gene has CDR1 MGHDK and CDR2 SYGVNS. The CDR3 bases are TGTGCCAGCAGTGAATGGTCTAGCGGGAGAGAGAACACCGGGGAGCTGTTTTTT. Translation: CASSEWSSGRENTGELFF.

The rearrangement uses TRBV28 and TRBJ1-6; 10 positions agree with TRBD1. The CDR3 sequence is 14 residues long. Germline V gene lookup returns CDR1 MDHEN and CDR2 SYDVKM. Germline trimming cut 3 bases from V and 11 bases from J; bases unmatched to any gene: 4. The CDR3 sequence is CASSLGTGVAPLHF. The CDR3 nucleotides read TGTGCCAGCAGTTTGGGGACAGGGGTTGCACCCCTCCACTTT.

The chain combines TRBV9 with TRBJ2-5; the match to TRBD2 covers 10 bases. The germline gives CDR1 SGDLS, CDR2 YYNGEE. J was trimmed by 4 bases and V by 3 bases; bases with no gene match: 3. The CDR3 has 14 amino acids. CDR3 coding DNA: TGTGCCAGCAGCGGGGGGACTAGCGTAGAGACCCAGTACTTC. Translating it yields CASSGGTSVETQYF.

J is TRBJ2-7 and V is TRBV5-4; TRBD1 matches at 9 bases. CDR3 size: 14 residues. CDR1 and CDR2 from the germline V gene are SGHNT and YYREEE (reference sequence). The trim removed 3 bases at V and 0 bases at J, leaving 1 base unmatched. CDR3 sequence reads: CASSWTGASYEQYF. CDR3 sequence (DNA): TGTGCCAGCAGCTGGACAGGGGCCTCCTACGAGCAGTACTTC.

The gene calls are TRBV3-1 (or the pseudogene TRBV3-2) and TRBJ1-4, with 7 nucleotides matching TRBD1. The ends lost 0 bases at V and 7 bases at J; junction bases unmatched: 8. In germline, CDR1 is LGHDT, CDR2 YNNKEL (reference sequence). The CDR3 is 16 residues long. The CDR3 sequence: CASSQELGRGSEKLFF. The CDR3, as DNA: TGTGCCAGCAGCCAAGAATTGGGCAGGGGGAGTGAAAAACTGTTTTTT.

CDR3 sequence (DNA): TGTGCCAGCAGCCGAACAGCGAACACTGAAGCTTTCTTT. Protein: CASSRTANTEAFF. The rearrangement joins TRBV3-1 (or the pseudogene TRBV3-2) to TRBJ1-1; D call uncertain. CDR1 LGHDT and CDR2 YNNKEL come from the germline V gene (reference sequence). This CDR3 has 13 residues. Trimming shortened V by 4 bases and J by 1 base, and 7 bases separated the two germline ends.

This chain connects TRBV5-1 to TRBJ1-4, with D maybe TRBD1 (5 bases). The CDR3 covers 15 residues. V was trimmed by 4 bases and J by 8 bases, leaving 18 bases between them. The V gene's germline CDR1 is SGHRS and CDR2 YFSETQ. This chain's CDR3 is CASSPQTSRGEKLFF. CDR3 sequence (DNA): TGCGCCAGCAGCCCCCAGACATCCCGGGGGGAAAAACTGTTTTTT.

This rearrangement joins TRBV30 to TRBJ2-1; TRBD1 matches 9 bases. From germline, CDR1 is GTSNPN and CDR2 SVGIG (reference sequence). The trim removed 0 bases at V and 0 bases at J, leaving 6 bases unmatched. This CDR3 has 17 residues. The CDR3: CAWSVWGQGGSYNEQFF. CDR3 DNA: TGTGCCTGGAGTGTATGGGGACAGGGAGGCTCCTACAATGAGCAGTTCTTC.

The CDR3 sequence is CASSRGYSNQPQHF. The CDR3 nucleotides are TGTGCCAGCTCTAGGGGATATAGCAATCAGCCCCAGCATTTT. J is TRBJ1-5 and V is TRBV18; D possibly corresponds to TRBD1 (5 bases). Germline V gives CDR1 KGHSH, CDR2 LQKENI. Trimming cost V 6 bases and J 0 bases, with 9 bases left between them. CDR3 size: 14 residues.

The rearrangement uses TRBV19 and TRBJ1-5, with 9 bases matching TRBD1. Germline lookup yields CDR1 LNHDA and CDR2 SQIVND (reference sequence). V lost 5 bases and J lost 4; bases outside the gene matches: 6. This CDR3 region has 15 residues. The CDR3 DNA is TGTGCCAGTAGTCCTAGGGGACAGGGTAATCAGCCCCAGCATTTT. Its protein product is CASSPRGQGNQPQHF.